The clone carrying this TCR beta chain occurred a few times. These data originate in a study of T cell responses to AZD1222 COVID-19 vaccine. CDR1 SGDLS and CDR2 YYNGEE come from the germline V gene. This CDR3 is built from 15 residues. Trimming stripped 0 bases from V and 5 bases from J, with 13 bases between. The repertoire was sequenced with immunoSEQ multiplex PCR; TCRdb's copy has only in-frame clones and lacks some. Here the sample spans roughly 150,000 clones, about 91% being singletons. The sequence derives from an adult in good health. J is TRBJ2-3 and V is TRBV9, with no clear D. This material consisted of peripheral blood, taken on day 0 of MenACWY control vaccination. The CDR3, as DNA: TGTGCCAGCAGCGTAGATCTGGTCTCGATAGATACGCAGTATTTT. Residues: CASSVDLVSIDTQYF.